This T cell receptor (beta chain) appears in the sequencing data of a study of blood T cell repertoires in COVID-19. This CDR3 has 15 amino acids. Germline CDR1 is LNHDA and CDR2 is SQIVND (reference sequence). After removal of 7 bases from V and 0 bases from J, the junction contained 4 bases not matched to a gene. The table came from immunoSEQ multiplex PCR; TCRdb's copy has only in-frame clones and leaves some out. The data contain around 190,000 clones, around 84% of them singletons. This chain uses TRBV19 with TRBJ2-1, with 9 bases matching TRBD2. This TCR was recovered from a human donor in a cohort sampled during active COVID-19. The sequenced sample was peripheral blood. The CDR3 DNA follows: TGTGCCAGTACCATTAGCGGGAGCTCCTACAATGAGCAGTTCTTC. Protein: CASTISGSSYNEQFF.